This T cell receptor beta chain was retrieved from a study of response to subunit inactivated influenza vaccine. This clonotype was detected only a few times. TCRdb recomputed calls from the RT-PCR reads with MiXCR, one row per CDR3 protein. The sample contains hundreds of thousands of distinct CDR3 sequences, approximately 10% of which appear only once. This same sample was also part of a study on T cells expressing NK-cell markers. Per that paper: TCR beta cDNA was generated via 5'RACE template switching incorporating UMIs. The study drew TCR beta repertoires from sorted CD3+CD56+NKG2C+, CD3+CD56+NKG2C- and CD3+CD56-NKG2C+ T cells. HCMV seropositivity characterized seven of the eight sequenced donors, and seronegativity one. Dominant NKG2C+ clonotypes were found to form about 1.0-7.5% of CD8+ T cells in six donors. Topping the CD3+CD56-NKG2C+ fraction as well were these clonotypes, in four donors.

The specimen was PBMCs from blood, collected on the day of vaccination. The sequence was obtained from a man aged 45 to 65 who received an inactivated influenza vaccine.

The CDR3 loop reads CASSLAVGPSYGYTF. CDR3 DNA: TGCGCCAGCAGCTTGGCCGTGGGGCCCTCCTATGGCTACACCTTC. The gene calls are TRBV5-1 and TRBJ1-2; D might be TRBD1 (5 bases). The CDR3 runs 15 residues. Germline assignment: CDR1 SGHRS and CDR2 YFSETQ. V dropped 0 bases and J dropped 4 bases, with 13 bases sitting between them.